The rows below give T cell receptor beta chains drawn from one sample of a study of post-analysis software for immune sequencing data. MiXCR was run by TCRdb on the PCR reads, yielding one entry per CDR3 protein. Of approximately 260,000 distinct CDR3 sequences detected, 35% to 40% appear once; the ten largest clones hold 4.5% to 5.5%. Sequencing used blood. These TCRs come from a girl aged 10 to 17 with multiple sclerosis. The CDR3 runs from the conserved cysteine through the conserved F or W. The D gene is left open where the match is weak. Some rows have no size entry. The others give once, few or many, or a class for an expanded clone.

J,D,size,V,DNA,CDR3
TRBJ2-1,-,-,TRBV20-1,TGCAGTGCTAGTTCGGACTCCCTTGGCTACAATGAGCAGTTCTTC,CSASSDSLGYNEQFF
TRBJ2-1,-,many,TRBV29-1,TGCAGCGTAGCGGGACAGCTATACAATGAGCAGTTCTTC,CSVAGQLYNEQFF
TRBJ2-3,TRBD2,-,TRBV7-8,TGTGCCAGCCGGCTAGCGGGAGTCCGGGATACGCAGTATTTT,CASRLAGVRDTQYF
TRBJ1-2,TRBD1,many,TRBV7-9,TGTGCCAATTGCAGGGGGCTGTCGACTTATGGCTACACCTTC,CANCRGLSTYGYTF
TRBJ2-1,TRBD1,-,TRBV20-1,TGCAGTGCTAGGGAGGGGGACAGGGAGTTCTTC,CSAREGDREFF
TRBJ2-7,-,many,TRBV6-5,TGTGCCAGCAGTTACCGACAGAACTACGAGCAGTACTTC,CASSYRQNYEQYF
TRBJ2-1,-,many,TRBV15,TGTGCCACCAGCAGAGATCTCGCCAGCGATGAGCAGTTCTTC,CATSRDLASDEQFF
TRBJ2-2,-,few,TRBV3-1,TGTGCCAGCAGCCAAGTGGGTGACTTCAACACCGGGGAGCTGTTTTTT,CASSQVGDFNTGELFF
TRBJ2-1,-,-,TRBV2,TGTGCCAGCGGGTCAGCTACCTACAATGAGCAGTTCTTC,CASGSATYNEQFF
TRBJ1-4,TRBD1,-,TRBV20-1,TGCAGTGCTATGGACACCGGGACAGGGGCCCTACTAGCCTTAAATGAAAAACTGTTTTTT,CSAMDTGTGALLALNEKLFF
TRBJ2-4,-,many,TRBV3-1,TGTGCCAGCAGCCCAGGTGCCCGGCCAAGCAAAAACATTCAGTACTTC,CASSPGARPSKNIQYF
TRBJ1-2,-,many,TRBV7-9,TGTGCCAGCAGCTTAGCTTCTGGTCGGGGGGCTGTTGGCTACACCTTC,CASSLASGRGAVGYTF
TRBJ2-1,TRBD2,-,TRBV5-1,TGCGCCAGCAGCGCTGGGGGGACTAGCGGGATGTTTACCTACAATGAGCAGTTCTTC,CASSAGGTSGMFTYNEQFF
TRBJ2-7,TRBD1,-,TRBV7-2,TGTGCCAGCAGCTTACTCCACAGGGGGCCATACGAGCAGTACTTC,CASSLLHRGPYEQYF
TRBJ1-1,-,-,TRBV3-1,TGTGCCAGCAGCCAAGTGTTAAGGGCGGGCGCTGAAGCTTTCTTT,CASSQVLRAGAEAFF
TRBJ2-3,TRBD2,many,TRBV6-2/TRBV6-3,TGTGCCAGCAAAAGCGGGGACCGCACAGATACGCAGTATTTT,CASKSGDRTDTQYF
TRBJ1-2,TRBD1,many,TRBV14,TGTGCCAGCAGCTGGACAGGGGAAAAGGATGGCTACACCTTC,CASSWTGEKDGYTF
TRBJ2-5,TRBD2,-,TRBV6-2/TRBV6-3,TGTGCTGGTGCAAGGGCGGGGGACCAAGAGACCCAGTACTTC,CAGARAGDQETQYF
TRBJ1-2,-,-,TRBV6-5,TGTGCCAGCAGTTACTATCCGGGACCCGCTTATGGCTACACCTTC,CASSYYPGPAYGYTF
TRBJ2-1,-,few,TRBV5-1,TGCGCCAGCAGCTTGGGAGATCGGCAAGGCGAGCAGTTCTTC,CASSLGDRQGEQFF
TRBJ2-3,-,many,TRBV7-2,TGTGCCAGCAGCTTAGTCGGCCGCGATACGCAGTATTTT,CASSLVGRDTQYF
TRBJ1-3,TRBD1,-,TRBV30,TGTGCCTGGACGGGACAGACTGGAAACACCATATATTTT,CAWTGQTGNTIYF
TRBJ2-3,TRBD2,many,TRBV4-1,TGCGCCAGCAGCCAGGGAAGCGGGGCCGCCACAGATACGCAGTATTTT,CASSQGSGAATDTQYF
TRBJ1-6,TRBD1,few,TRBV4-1,TGCGCCAGCAGCCTCAGAGGGGGGACAGGGAATTCATCCCCCCACTTT,CASSLRGGTGNSSPHF
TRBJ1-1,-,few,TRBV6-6,TGTGCCAGCAGTTACAGTGGGCAGGGACGGACTGAAGCTTTCTTT,CASSYSGQGRTEAFF
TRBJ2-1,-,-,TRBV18,TGTGCCAGCTCACCAGAGGAAACATCCTACAATGAGCAGTTCTTC,CASSPEETSYNEQFF
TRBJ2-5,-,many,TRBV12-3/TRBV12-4,TGTGCCAGCAGTCCTTTGACAGCCTCCCAAGAGACCCAGTACTTC,CASSPLTASQETQYF
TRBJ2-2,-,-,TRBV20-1,TGCAGTGCTAGAGGGGTTGGCACCGGGGAGCTGTTTTTT,CSARGVGTGELFF
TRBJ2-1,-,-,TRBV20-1,TGCAGTGCTAGTGTTTTACGGGAGTTCAATGAGCAGTTCTTC,CSASVLREFNEQFF
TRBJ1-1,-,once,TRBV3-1,TGTGCCAGCAGCCACCGACAGTCGAACACTGAAGCTTTCTTT,CASSHRQSNTEAFF
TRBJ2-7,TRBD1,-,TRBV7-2,TGTGCCAGCAGCCGCTCTATTTCGGGACAGGGGGCCTACGAGCAGTACTTC,CASSRSISGQGAYEQYF
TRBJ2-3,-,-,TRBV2,TGTGTCAGCAGAAGCGACATCCTGGCGGGCACAGATACGCAGTATTTT,CVSRSDILAGTDTQYF